This TCR beta chain was retrieved from a study of cytomegalovirus exposure and HLA in healthy donors. Study at large: Early release data held 85 million or so unique TCRs from HLA-typed donors. Whole-study results and caveats: One cluster of highly shared sequence variants probably arose as a sequencing artifact.

Turning to this clone: The antigen is undetermined.

Donors had nominal health at sampling but likely had unrecorded immune exposures. This PCR relied on a set of 60 Vbeta primers and 13 Jbeta primers. TCRdb keeps only in-frame clones here, not all; method: immunoSEQ multiplex PCR. Seen here are around 67,000 clones, approximately 78% observed once, and the top ten hold around 7.4%. The length of the CDR3 is 15 residues. The V gene end was trimmed by 0 bases and the J gene end by 2 bases; junction bases not matched to a gene: 6. The germline CDR1 and CDR2 sequences are GTSNPN and SVGIG (reference sequence). The rearrangement uses TRBV30 and TRBJ2-5; 7 nucleotides line up with TRBD2. Sequences were obtained from PBMCs. The TCR originated in a young man in good health and CMV-seropositive. In nucleotides, the CDR3 is TGTGCCTGGAGTGTAGCGACTAGCCGGCAAGAGACCCAGTACTTC. Its translation is CAWSVATSRQETQYF.